These T cell receptor beta chains were read from a single sample in a study of shared clonotypes between healthy human individuals. Data came from immunoSEQ multiplex PCR; TCRdb stores just in-frame clones and leaves some out. The sample has some 2,000,000 clones, approximately 96% seen once. The sample taken for sequencing was naive CD4+ T cells sorted from blood. Receptor source: a man in his late teens or twenties in good health. Both conserved end residues are part of each CDR3. Each record gives: clone size, J gene, D gene, CDR3 length, V gene, CDR3 protein, CDR3 DNA. The D gene is left open where the match is weak. Expanded clones are given a class, and other clones once, few, many or no size at all.

- TRBJ2-7 TRBD2 14 TRBV5-1 CASSLGGGPYEQYF TGCGCCAGCAGCTTAGGCGGGGGGCCCTACGAGCAGTACTTC
- TRBJ2-7 - 16 TRBV5-4 CASSLGDLRAPYEQYF TGTGCCAGCAGCTTGGGGGACTTGAGGGCTCCCTACGAGCAGTACTTC
- TRBJ2-1 TRBD1 15 TRBV9 CASSVVGTGYNEQFF TGTGCCAGCAGCGTAGTGGGGACAGGCTACAATGAGCAGTTCTTC
- TRBJ2-7 TRBD1 14 TRBV25-1 CASGSETGLYEQYF TGTGCCAGCGGGAGCGAGACAGGGCTCTACGAGCAGTACTTC
- TRBJ1-2 - 14 TRBV5-1 CASSLGLGNYGYTF TGCGCCAGCAGCTTGGGACTTGGGAACTATGGCTACACCTTC
- TRBJ2-7 - 13 TRBV2 CASKSDSSYEQYF TGTGCCAGCAAATCGGACAGCTCCTACGAGCAGTACTTC
- TRBJ2-1 - 14 TRBV25-1 CASSPAGTAHEQFF TGTGCCAGCAGTCCCGCCGGGACTGCCCATGAGCAGTTCTTC
- TRBJ1-5 - 13 TRBV19 CASMNSYNQPQHF TGTGCCAGTATGAATTCCTACAATCAGCCCCAGCATTTT
- TRBJ2-3 TRBD1 15 TRBV30 CAWSPRGKYTDTQYF TGTGCCTGGAGTCCCAGGGGGAAATACACAGATACGCAGTATTTT
once TRBJ1-2 TRBD1 15 TRBV10-3 CAISERGQGNYGYTF TGTGCCATCAGTGAGAGGGGACAGGGTAACTATGGCTACACCTTC
once TRBJ2-1 - 11 TRBV7-2 CASSRGTLWFF TGTGCCAGCAGCCGCGGGACTCTGTGGTTCTTC
- TRBJ1-5 TRBD1 18 TRBV19 CASRPRDSVAFGNQPQHF TGTGCCAGTAGACCCCGGGACAGCGTAGCATTTGGCAATCAGCCCCAGCATTTT
- TRBJ1-3 - 13 TRBV28 CASSDGRGNTIYF TGTGCCAGCAGTGACGGACGGGGAAACACCATATATTTT